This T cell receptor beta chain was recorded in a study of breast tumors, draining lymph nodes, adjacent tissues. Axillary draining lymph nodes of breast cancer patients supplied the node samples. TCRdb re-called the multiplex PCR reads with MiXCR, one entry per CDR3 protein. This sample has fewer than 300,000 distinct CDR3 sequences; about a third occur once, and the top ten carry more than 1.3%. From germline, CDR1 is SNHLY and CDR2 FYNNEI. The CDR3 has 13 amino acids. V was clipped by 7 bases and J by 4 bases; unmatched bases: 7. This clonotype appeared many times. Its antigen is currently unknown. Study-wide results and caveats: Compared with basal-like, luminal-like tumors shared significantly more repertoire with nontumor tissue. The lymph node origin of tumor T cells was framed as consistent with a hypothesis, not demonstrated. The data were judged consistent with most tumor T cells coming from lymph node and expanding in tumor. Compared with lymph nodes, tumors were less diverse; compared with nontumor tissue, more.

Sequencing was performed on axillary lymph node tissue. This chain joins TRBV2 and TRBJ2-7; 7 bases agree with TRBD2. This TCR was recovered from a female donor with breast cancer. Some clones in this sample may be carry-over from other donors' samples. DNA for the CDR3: TGTGCCAGCAAGGAGCGGGACCTGTACGAGCAGTACTTC. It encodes CASKERDLYEQYF.